Sequencing of this T cell receptor beta chain was carried out in a study of blood T cell repertoires in COVID-19. Overall study: Acute and convalescent COVID-19 specimens originated in the United States, Italy and Spain. Nucleic acid was either cDNA or gDNA, and it came from T cells, B-cell-depleted T cells, or PBMCs.

Followed longitudinally, the Seattle patients had been enrolled during active infection. This CDR3 has 17 residues. From germline, CDR1 is SGHTA and CDR2 FQGNSA. Losses at the gene ends were 3 bases for V and 2 bases for J; bases not matched to a gene: 11. Here immunoSEQ multiplex PCR was the method, and the copy in TCRdb shows in-frame clones only, minus some. The data contain roughly 120,000 clones, about nine tenths of them singletons. The V call is TRBV7-2, the J call TRBJ2-3; 7 nucleotides align to TRBD1. Sequenced input: peripheral blood. The sequence was collected from a man in his 60s with COVID-19, enrolled during active disease. CDR3 sequence (DNA): TGTGCCAGCAGCTTGGCTCTAGGGGGCGGCCCCACAGATACGCAGTATTTT. Translated, it gives CASSLALGGGPTDTQYF.